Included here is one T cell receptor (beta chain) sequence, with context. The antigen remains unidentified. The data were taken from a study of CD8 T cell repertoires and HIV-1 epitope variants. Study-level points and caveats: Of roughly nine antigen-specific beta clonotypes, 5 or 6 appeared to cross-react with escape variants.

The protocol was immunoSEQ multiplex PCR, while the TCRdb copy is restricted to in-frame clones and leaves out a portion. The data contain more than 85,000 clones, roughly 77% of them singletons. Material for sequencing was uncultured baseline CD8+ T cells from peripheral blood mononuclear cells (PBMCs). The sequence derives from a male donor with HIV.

CDR3 in DNA: TGTGCCAGCTCACCACCGAGAGACAGGGGAGCCAATGAGCAGTTCTTC. Encoded protein: CASSPPRDRGANEQFF. The chain combines TRBV18 with TRBJ2-1, with 8 bases lining up with TRBD1. The J segment lost 6 bases and the V segment lost 0 bases, leaving 7 bases of the junction unmatched. From germline, CDR1 is KGHSH and CDR2 LQKENI. This CDR3 contains 16 residues.